The 32 T cell receptor beta chains reported below all come from one sample, sequenced in a study of blood T cell repertoires in COVID-19. Sequenced by immunoSEQ multiplex PCR; TCRdb stores in-frame clones only, minus some. The sample lists fewer than 400,000 clones, 90% occurring once. Sequencing used peripheral blood. The receptors originated from a woman aged 30 to 39 with COVID-19, enrolled during active disease.

V gene TRBV30 combines with J gene TRBJ1-2; the D is unclear. The CDR3 runs to 12 residues. The germline V gene encodes CDR1 GTSNPN and CDR2 SVGIG (reference sequence). CDR3 in DNA: TGTGCACGTAGTCAGGCTAACTATGGCTACACCTTC. The encoded protein is CARSQANYGYTF.

This clone has more than one count but fewer than ten. V gene TRBV10-3 combines with J gene TRBJ2-3, with a tentative D call TRBD2 (5 bases). The CDR3 spans 16 residues. The V end was cut by 2 bases, the J end by 1 base, with 13 bases between. From germline, CDR1 is ENHRY and CDR2 SYGVKD. The CDR3 region is CAISEAPGKGTDTQYF. CDR3 sequence (DNA): TGTGCCATCAGTGAGGCCCCGGGGAAGGGCACAGATACGCAGTATTTT.

The gene calls are TRBV15 and TRBJ2-1; 12 bases are shared with TRBD2. Germline V lookup: CDR1 LNHNV, CDR2 YYDKDF (reference sequence). The CDR3 is 19 residues long. The V segment lost 4 bases and the J segment 6 bases; nucleotides outside the gene matches: 16. CDR3 in DNA: TGTGCCACCAGCATCTTGAGGGCTAGCGGGAGGGCCTGGGTCAATGAGCAGTTCTTC. Protein: CATSILRASGRAWVNEQFF. The full variable domain, completed using reference TRBV15 and TRBJ2-1, is DAMVIQNPRYQVTQFGKPVTLSCSQTLNHNVMYWYQQKSSQAPKLLFHYYDKDFNNEADTPDNFQSRRPNTSFCFLDIRSPGLGDTAMYLCATSILRASGRAWVNEQFFGPGTRLTVL.

The chain carries TRBV9 and TRBJ1-1; TRBD1 might be the D (5 bases). Germline-derived CDR1 and CDR2 are SGDLS and YYNGEE. The V and J ends lost 3 bases and 6 bases respectively, with 12 bases between them. CDR3 length: 13 residues. CDR3 nucleotides: TGTGCCAGCAGCGCAGGGACTTCCCCTGAAGCTTTCTTT. As protein: CASSAGTSPEAFF.

The V gene is TRBV11-2, the J gene TRBJ2-1; D not resolved. Germline V lookup: CDR1 SGHAT, CDR2 FQNNGV. This CDR3 comprises 11 residues. The V end lost 5 bases, the J end lost 6 bases, and 5 bases lay between the germline ends. The DNA of the CDR3 is TGTGCCAGCAGCCTACTCAATGAGCAGTTCTTC. Residues: CASSLLNEQFF.

This clone appeared a single time. J is TRBJ2-1 and V is TRBV5-1, with 12 bases that match TRBD2. Germline CDR1 reads SGHRS; CDR2 reads YFSETQ. The length of the CDR3 is 15 residues. Trimming took 4 bases from V and 8 from J; bases not matched to a gene: 7. This CDR3 reads CASSPRTSGIDEQFF. In DNA, the CDR3 is TGCGCCAGCAGCCCTCGGACTAGCGGGATTGATGAGCAGTTCTTC.

The chain couples TRBV6-1 to TRBJ1-5; 9 positions match TRBD1. Germline V gives CDR1 MNHNS, CDR2 SASEGT. The J segment lost 0 bases and the V segment lost 3 bases, leaving 12 bases of the junction unmatched. CDR3 size: 19 residues. The CDR3, as DNA: TGTGCCAGCAGTGACATAGAGGGGACAGGGTATTATAGCAATCAGCCCCAGCATTTT. This sequence encodes CASSDIEGTGYYSNQPQHF.

This rearrangement joins TRBV12-3 or TRBV12-4 to TRBJ2-7, with D perhaps TRBD2 (6 bases). The CDR3 totals 12 residues. V lost 6 bases, J lost 6 bases, and 12 bases lay in between. CDR3 protein: CASSNGGIEQYF. The CDR3 bases are TGTGCCAGCAGCAATGGGGGGATCGAGCAGTACTTC.

The CDR3 nucleotides read TGTGCCAGCAGCTTGGCAGGTCTCGCCGGGGAGCTGTTTTTT. Translated: CASSLAGLAGELFF. The chain couples TRBV7-2 to TRBJ2-2; D gene uncertain. V lost 3 bases and J lost 6, with 11 bases in between. Germline assignment: CDR1 SGHTA and CDR2 FQGNSA. This CDR3 is built from 14 residues.

The genes are TRBV29-1 and TRBJ2-7, with TRBD2 identical over 7 bases. Germline V CDR1 and CDR2: SQVTM, ANQGSEA. The CDR3 contains 12 residues. The junction had 6 bases not matched to a gene; V was cut back by 8 bases and J by 2 bases. The CDR3 DNA reads as TGCAGCACCCTGGGGGGGGCCTACGAGCAGTACTTC. It encodes CSTLGGAYEQYF.

The V call is TRBV3-1 (or the pseudogene TRBV3-2), the J call TRBJ2-2; 11 nucleotides align to TRBD2. V shed 0 bases and J 1 base; nucleotides not matched to a gene: 1. Germline values: CDR1 LGHDT, CDR2 YNNKEL (reference sequence). The CDR3 is 17 amino acids. CDR3 sequence (DNA): TGTGCCAGCAGCCAAGAGGGGACTAGCGGGAACACCGGGGAGCTGTTTTTT. Residues: CASSQEGTSGNTGELFF.

The chain is built from TRBV25-1 and TRBJ2-3, with D possibly TRBD2 on 5 matching bases. The CDR3 is made up of 15 amino acids. CDR1 is MGHDK and CDR2 is SYGVNS in the germline V gene. V dropped 1 base and J dropped 0 bases, with 8 bases sitting between them. CDR3 sequence: CASSEFGLSTDTQYF. In DNA, the CDR3 is TGTGCCAGCAGTGAATTCGGACTCAGCACAGATACGCAGTATTTT.

V usage is TRBV19 and J usage is TRBJ1-3; unclear D gene. The CDR3 extends over 12 amino acids. Germline values: CDR1 LNHDA, CDR2 SQIVND (reference sequence). Trimming left V 6 bases short and J 0 bases short, with 3 bases between. CDR3 sequence: CASRSSGNTIYF. CDR3 coding DNA: TGTGCCAGTAGGAGCTCTGGAAACACCATATATTTT. Complete variable domain (other parts from reference TRBV19 and TRBJ1-3): DGGITQSPKYLFRKEGQNVTLSCEQNLNHDAMYWYRQDPGQGLRLIYYSQIVNDFQKGDIAEGYSVSREKKESFPLTVTSAQKNPTAFYLCASRSSGNTIYFGEGSWLTVV.

This chain connects TRBV7-9 to TRBJ1-5; D unresolved. The CDR3 is 16 residues long. V gave up 1 base and J gave up 0 bases, with 10 bases separating them. Per germline, CDR1 SEHNR and CDR2 FQNEAQ (reference sequence). CDR3 in amino acids: CASSLGGSRSNQPQHF. The CDR3 nucleotides are TGTGCCAGCAGCTTAGGAGGCAGCCGTAGCAATCAGCCCCAGCATTTT. The full variable domain, completed using reference TRBV7-9 and TRBJ1-5, is DTGVSQNPRHKITKRGQNVTFRCDPISEHNRLYWYRQTLGQGPEFLTYFQNEAQLEKSRLLSDRFSAERPKGSFSTLEIQRTEQGDSAMYLCASSLGGSRSNQPQHFGDGTRLSIL.

The J gene is TRBJ2-4, the V gene TRBV7-2; D might be TRBD2 (6 bases). This CDR3 has 15 residues. V gave up 6 bases and J gave up 0 bases, with 12 bases separating them. In germline, CDR1 is SGHTA, CDR2 FQGNSA. CDR3 in amino acids: CASSSSDLAKNIQYF. CDR3 DNA: TGTGCCAGCAGTTCTAGCGATCTAGCCAAAAACATTCAGTACTTC. Full variable domain (remainder filled in from reference TRBV7-2 and TRBJ2-4): GAGVSQSPSNKVTEKGKDVELRCDPISGHTALYWYRQSLGQGLEFLIYFQGNSAPDKSGLPSDRFSAERTGGSVSTLTIQRTQQEDSAVYLCASSSSDLAKNIQYFGAGTRLSVL.

This clone was recorded once. The rearrangement uses TRBV6-5 and TRBJ2-7; D call uncertain. Germline values: CDR1 MNHEY, CDR2 SVGAGI. CDR3 length equals 13 residues. Trimming stripped 0 bases from V and 4 bases from J, with 7 bases between. The CDR3 reads CASSYSTDYEQYF. In DNA, the CDR3 is TGTGCCAGCAGTTACTCGACTGATTACGAGCAGTACTTC.

The chain recombines TRBV7-9 with TRBJ1-2, with a tentative D call TRBD1 (6 bases). Between the trimmed V and J ends, which lost 4 bases and 2 bases, there was a span of 14 bases. CDR1 SEHNR and CDR2 FQNEAQ come from the germline V gene (reference sequence). The CDR3 spans 15 residues. This chain's CDR3 is CASSYRQDKNYGYTF. The CDR3 DNA sequence: TGTGCCAGCAGCTATCGACAGGATAAAAACTATGGCTACACCTTC.

The V call is TRBV3-1 (or the pseudogene TRBV3-2), the J call TRBJ2-5; TRBD2 matches 13 bases. Looked up from germline, CDR1 is LGHDT and CDR2 is YNNKEL (reference sequence). The CDR3 is made up of 17 amino acids. After removal of 3 bases from V and 5 bases from J, the junction contained 9 bases not matched to a gene. The CDR3 loop is CASSQLLGLAGRETQYF. In DNA, the CDR3 is TGTGCCAGCAGCCAGCTCCTGGGACTAGCGGGAAGGGAGACCCAGTACTTC.

Only one count was recorded for this clone. The chain couples TRBV7-9 to TRBJ2-5, with D possibly TRBD1 on 5 matching bases. V shed 0 bases and J shed 2 bases, with 7 bases lying between them. The germline gives CDR1 SEHNR, CDR2 FQNEAQ (reference sequence). The CDR3 has 14 amino acids. The CDR3 loop reads CASSLAQGQETQYF. In nucleotides, the CDR3 is TGTGCCAGCAGCTTAGCGCAGGGTCAAGAGACCCAGTACTTC.

This chain links TRBV29-1 with TRBJ2-5; 9 positions agree with TRBD1. CDR3 size: 13 residues. Germline CDR1 is SQVTM and CDR2 is ANQGSEA. The ends lost 8 bases at V and 2 bases at J; junction bases unmatched: 6. This CDR3 reads CSLRDRVQETQYF. CDR3 in DNA: TGCAGCTTAAGGGACAGGGTGCAAGAGACCCAGTACTTC.

V usage is TRBV27 and J usage is TRBJ2-7; a possible D gene is TRBD2 (6 bases). Germline V gene lookup returns CDR1 MNHEY and CDR2 SMNVEV (reference sequence). The V end lost 7 bases, the J end lost 3 bases, and 16 bases lay between the germline ends. The CDR3 spans 14 residues. This CDR3 is CASKPGTPNYEQYF. As DNA, the CDR3 is TGTGCCAGCAAACCCGGGACTCCCAACTACGAGCAGTACTTC.

The rearrangement uses TRBV29-1 and TRBJ2-1; TRBD2 matches at 8 bases. The CDR3 covers 17 residues. Germline loops: CDR1 SQVTM, CDR2 ANQGSEA. Trimming cost V 0 bases and J 1 base; bases outside gene matches: 8. The CDR3 loop is CSVEDLTSGSSYNEQFF. Here the CDR3 DNA reads TGCAGCGTTGAAGATCTTACTAGCGGTTCTTCCTACAATGAGCAGTTCTTC.

The chain combines TRBV7-2 with TRBJ2-3; D is possibly TRBD2 (6 bases). Germline V gene lookup returns CDR1 SGHTA and CDR2 FQGNSA. V lost 2 bases and J lost 4, with 10 bases in between. The CDR3 extends over 14 amino acids. CDR3 in DNA: TGTGCCAGCAGCTTATATAGGGAGGCAGATACGCAGTATTTT. This codes for CASSLYREADTQYF.

The V call is TRBV3-1 (or the pseudogene TRBV3-2), the J call TRBJ1-2, with 9 bases that match TRBD1. Trimming at V came to 2 bases and at J to 8 bases, leaving 9 bases not matched to a gene. The CDR3 runs 15 residues. Looked up from germline, CDR1 is LGHDT and CDR2 is YNNKEL (reference sequence). This CDR3 is CASSQFTGGAEGYTF. DNA for the CDR3: TGTGCCAGCAGCCAATTTACAGGGGGCGCGGAAGGCTACACCTTC.

V and J are TRBV4-2 and TRBJ1-5; perhaps TRBD1 as D (5 bases). The CDR3 totals 18 residues. CDR1 and CDR2 from the germline V gene are LGHNA and YNFKEQ. Trimming cost V 0 bases and J 2 bases, with 17 bases left between them. The CDR3 DNA sequence: TGTGCCAGCAGCCAAGATCAGGGCAGCGTCGGCGGCAATCAGCCCCAGCATTTT. It encodes CASSQDQGSVGGNQPQHF.

The rearrangement links TRBV2 to TRBJ2-7, with TRBD1 as a possible D gene (6 bases). Deletions cut 8 bases from V and 2 bases from J, with 10 bases between. Looked up from germline, CDR1 is SNHLY and CDR2 is FYNNEI. The CDR3 runs to 12 residues. Here the CDR3 DNA reads TGTGCCAGCCGAGGACAGCCCTACGAGCAGTACTTC. It codes for CASRGQPYEQYF.

In its sample, this clone was seen once. The V and J genes are TRBV15 and TRBJ2-7; 7 bases line up with TRBD1. J was trimmed by 5 bases and V by 5 bases; bases with no gene match: 12. This CDR3 contains 15 residues. Germline V gene lookup returns CDR1 LNHNV and CDR2 YYDKDF (reference sequence). In DNA, the CDR3 is TGTGCCACCAGCGGTAGACAGGGTACGGGACACGAGCAGTACTTC. This codes for CATSGRQGTGHEQYF.

Written as DNA, the CDR3 is TGTGCCATCACTCCGAATGCGGGAAACACCATATATTTT. Encoded protein: CAITPNAGNTIYF. The chain combines TRBV10-3 with TRBJ1-3, with D hard to call. Germline V CDR1 and CDR2: ENHRY, SYGVKD. The CDR3 has 13 amino acids. V lost 7 bases and J 4 bases, leaving 11 bases between the germline ends.

The V and J genes are TRBV19 and TRBJ1-4; 8 bases match TRBD1. Unmatched junction bases numbered 4, after V lost 4 bases and J lost 3 bases. This CDR3 has 15 amino acids. CDR1 and CDR2 from the germline V gene are LNHDA and SQIVND (reference sequence). The DNA of the CDR3 is TGTGCCAGTAGTAAGAAGACAGGGGCTAATGAAAAACTGTTTTTT. Translation gives CASSKKTGANEKLFF.

The V call is TRBV19, the J call TRBJ2-3; 12 bases agree with TRBD2. Germline trimming cut 9 bases from V and 6 bases from J; bases unmatched to any gene: 7. CDR3 length: 14 residues. CDR1 and CDR2 from the germline V gene are LNHDA and SQIVND (reference sequence). The CDR3 region is CASRTSGNSDTQYF. DNA of the CDR3: TGTGCCAGCAGGACTAGCGGGAATTCCGATACGCAGTATTTT.

This CDR3 reads CASSRGTVTNEKLFF. As DNA, the CDR3 is TGTGCCAGCAGTCGAGGGACAGTTACTAATGAAAAACTGTTTTTT. The chain uses TRBV27 and TRBJ1-4; 7 bases line up with TRBD1. Germline V gives CDR1 MNHEY, CDR2 SMNVEV (reference sequence). CDR3 length equals 15 residues. J was trimmed by 2 bases and V by 5 bases; bases with no gene match: 5.

The CDR3 DNA sequence: TGTGCCACCAGTGCTCCAGGGTCGGGCCAGCCCCAGCATTTT. It specifies CATSAPGSGQPQHF. This chain uses TRBV24-1 with TRBJ1-5; a possible D gene is TRBD1 (5 bases). The CDR3 extends over 14 amino acids. Trimming removed 5 bases at V and 7 bases at J, with 14 bases between. Germline lookup yields CDR1 KGHDR and CDR2 SFDVKD.